This T cell receptor (beta chain) was profiled in a study of blood T cell repertoires in COVID-19. Turning to the study itself: The origin of the acute and convalescent COVID-19 samples was the United States, Italy and Spain. Sources were T cells, B-cell-depleted T cells, or PBMCs; the material itself was cDNA or gDNA.

How the authors handled the data: Cell counts per sample came from amplifying reference gene primers. Data came from immunoSEQ multiplex PCR; TCRdb stores just in-frame clones and leaves some out. The DNA gave D and trimming, while V, J and clone size come from that table. The sample yields 60,000 to 65,000 clones, approximately 90% seen once. Germline CDR1 SGDLS, CDR2 YYNGEE. With V trimmed by 1 base and J by 3 bases, 2 bases remained unmatched. The CDR3 spans 15 residues. Specimen: peripheral blood. V is TRBV9 and J is TRBJ2-1; 9 bases fit TRBD2. The sequence was obtained from an elderly woman with active COVID-19. CDR3 DNA: TGTGCCAGCAGCGTACTAGCGGGAAACTACAATGAGCAGTTCTTC. Its protein is CASSVLAGNYNEQFF.